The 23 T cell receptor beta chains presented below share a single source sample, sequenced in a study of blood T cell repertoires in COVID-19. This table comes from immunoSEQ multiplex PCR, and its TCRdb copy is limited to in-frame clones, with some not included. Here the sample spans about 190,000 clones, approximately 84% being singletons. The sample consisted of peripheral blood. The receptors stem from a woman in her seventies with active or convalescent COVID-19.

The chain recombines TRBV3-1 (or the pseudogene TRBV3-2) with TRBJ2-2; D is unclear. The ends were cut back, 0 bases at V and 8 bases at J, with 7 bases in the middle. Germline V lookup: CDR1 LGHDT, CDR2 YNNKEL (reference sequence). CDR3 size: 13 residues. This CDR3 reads CASSQDLRGELFF. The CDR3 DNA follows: TGTGCCAGCAGCCAAGATCTACGGGGGGAGCTGTTTTTT.

In DNA, the CDR3 is TGTGCCAGCTCTTCTCCCGGGACAGGGAACACCGGGGAGCTGTTTTTT. It is translated as CASSSPGTGNTGELFF. The gene calls are TRBV27 and TRBJ2-2; 8 bases fit TRBD1. The trim removed 8 bases at V and 1 base at J, leaving 9 bases unmatched. The CDR3 covers 16 residues. Germline CDR1 and CDR2: MNHEY and SMNVEV (reference sequence).

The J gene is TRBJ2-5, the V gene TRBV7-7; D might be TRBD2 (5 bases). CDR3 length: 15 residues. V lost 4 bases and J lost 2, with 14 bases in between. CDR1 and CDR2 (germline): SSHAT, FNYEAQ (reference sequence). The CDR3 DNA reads TGTGCCAGCAGCTCAGTGGCGGGCAGGCAAGAGACCCAGTACTTC. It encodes CASSSVAGRQETQYF.

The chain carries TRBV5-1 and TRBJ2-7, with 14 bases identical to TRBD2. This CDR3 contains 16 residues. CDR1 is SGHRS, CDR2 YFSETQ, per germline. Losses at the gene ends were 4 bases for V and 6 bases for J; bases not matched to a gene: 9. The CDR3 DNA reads TGCGCCAGCAGCCCAACAAGCGGGACTAGCGGGAGCGAGCAGTACTTC. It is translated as CASSPTSGTSGSEQYF.

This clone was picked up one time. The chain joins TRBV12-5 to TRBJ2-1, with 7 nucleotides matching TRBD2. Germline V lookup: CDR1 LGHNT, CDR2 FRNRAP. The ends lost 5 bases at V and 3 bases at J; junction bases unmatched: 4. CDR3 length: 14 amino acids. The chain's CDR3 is CASGPPGGYNEQFF. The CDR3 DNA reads TGTGCTAGTGGTCCCCCGGGAGGCTACAATGAGCAGTTCTTC.

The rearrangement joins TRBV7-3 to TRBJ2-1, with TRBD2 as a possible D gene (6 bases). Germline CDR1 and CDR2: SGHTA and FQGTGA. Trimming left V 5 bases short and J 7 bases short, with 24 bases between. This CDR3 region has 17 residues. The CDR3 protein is CASSPILASDGGNEQFF. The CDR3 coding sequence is TGTGCCAGCAGCCCAATTTTAGCGTCCGATGGGGGGAATGAGCAGTTCTTC.

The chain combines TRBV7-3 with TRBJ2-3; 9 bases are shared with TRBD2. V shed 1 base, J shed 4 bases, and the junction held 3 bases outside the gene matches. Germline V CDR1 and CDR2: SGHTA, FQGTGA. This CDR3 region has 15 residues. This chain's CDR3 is CASSLNSGSADTQYF. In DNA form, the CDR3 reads TGTGCCAGCAGCTTAAATAGCGGGAGCGCAGATACGCAGTATTTT.

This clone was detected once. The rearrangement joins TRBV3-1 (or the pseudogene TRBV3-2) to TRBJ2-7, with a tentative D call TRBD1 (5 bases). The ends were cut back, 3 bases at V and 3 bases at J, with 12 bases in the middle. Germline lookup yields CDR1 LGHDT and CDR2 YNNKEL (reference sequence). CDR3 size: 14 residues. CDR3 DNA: TGTGCCAGCAGCCAGGGGCACAGCCGCTACGAGCAGTACTTC. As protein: CASSQGHSRYEQYF.

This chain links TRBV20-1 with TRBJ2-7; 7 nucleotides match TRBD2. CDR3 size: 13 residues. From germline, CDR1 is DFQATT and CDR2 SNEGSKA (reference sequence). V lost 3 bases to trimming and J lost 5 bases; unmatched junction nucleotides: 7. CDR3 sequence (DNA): TGCAGTGCTAGTAGACTAGCCCCCGACGAGCAGTACTTC. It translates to CSASRLAPDEQYF.

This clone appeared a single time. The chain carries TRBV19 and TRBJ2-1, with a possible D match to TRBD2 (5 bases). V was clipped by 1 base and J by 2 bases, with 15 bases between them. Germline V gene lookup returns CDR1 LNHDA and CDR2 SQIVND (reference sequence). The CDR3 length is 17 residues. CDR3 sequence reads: CASSIAVGEPAYNEQFF. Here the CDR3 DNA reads TGTGCCAGTAGTATAGCGGTCGGGGAGCCGGCCTACAATGAGCAGTTCTTC.

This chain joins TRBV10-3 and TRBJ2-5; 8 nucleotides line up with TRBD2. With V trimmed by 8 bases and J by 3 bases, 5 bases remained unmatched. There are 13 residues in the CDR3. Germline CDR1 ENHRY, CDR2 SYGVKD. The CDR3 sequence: CAIGSSGKETQYF. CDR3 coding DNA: TGTGCCATCGGAAGTAGCGGGAAAGAGACCCAGTACTTC.

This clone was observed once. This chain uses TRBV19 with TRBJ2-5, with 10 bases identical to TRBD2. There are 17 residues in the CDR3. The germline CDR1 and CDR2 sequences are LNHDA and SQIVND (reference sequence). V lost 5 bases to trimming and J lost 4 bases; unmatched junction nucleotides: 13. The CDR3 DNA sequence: TGTGCCAGTAGTCTGAGAGGGCTAGCGGGAGCTCGAGAGACCCAGTACTTC. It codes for CASSLRGLAGARETQYF.

CDR3 DNA: TGCGCCAGCAGCTTGGGGACAGCCCGGGGCTACACCTTC. Encoded protein: CASSLGTARGYTF. This chain uses TRBV5-1 with TRBJ1-2, with D maybe TRBD1 (6 bases). Trimming cost V 0 bases and J 8 bases, with 11 bases left between them. In germline, CDR1 is SGHRS, CDR2 YFSETQ. This CDR3 is built from 13 residues. The full variable domain, its missing parts supplied by reference TRBV5-1 and TRBJ1-2, is KAGVTQTPRYLIKTRGQQVTLSCSPISGHRSVSWYQQTPGQGLQFLFEYFSETQRNKGNFPGRFSGRQFSNSRSEMNVSTLELGDSALYLCASSLGTARGYTFGSGTRLTVV.

The CDR3 reads CASRPSRYGEGNSGNTIYF. CDR3 bases: TGTGCCAGCAGGCCAAGCCGTTACGGGGAGGGGAACTCTGGAAACACCATATATTTT. The chain carries TRBV28 and TRBJ1-3; maybe TRBD1 (5 bases). Between the trimmed V and J ends, which lost 6 bases and 0 bases, there was a span of 24 bases. The CDR3 extends over 19 amino acids. Germline V CDR1 and CDR2: MDHEN, SYDVKM.

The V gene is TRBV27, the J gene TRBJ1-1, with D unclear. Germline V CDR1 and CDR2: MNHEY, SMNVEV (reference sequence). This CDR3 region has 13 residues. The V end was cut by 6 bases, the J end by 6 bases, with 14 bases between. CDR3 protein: CASSNTITAEAFF. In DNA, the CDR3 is TGTGCCAGCAGCAATACGATAACAGCTGAAGCTTTCTTT.

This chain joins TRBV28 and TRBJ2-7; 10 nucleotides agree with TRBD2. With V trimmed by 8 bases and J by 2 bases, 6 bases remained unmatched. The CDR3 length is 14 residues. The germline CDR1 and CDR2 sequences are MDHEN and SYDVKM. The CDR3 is CASVSGRAPYEQYF. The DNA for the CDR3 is TGTGCCAGCGTGAGCGGGAGGGCCCCCTACGAGCAGTACTTC.

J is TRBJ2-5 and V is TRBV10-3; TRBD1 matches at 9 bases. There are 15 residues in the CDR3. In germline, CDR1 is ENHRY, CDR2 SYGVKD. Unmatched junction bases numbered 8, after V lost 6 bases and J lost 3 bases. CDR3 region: CAIRWGGQGKETQYF. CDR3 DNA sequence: TGTGCCATCAGGTGGGGAGGACAGGGGAAAGAGACCCAGTACTTC.

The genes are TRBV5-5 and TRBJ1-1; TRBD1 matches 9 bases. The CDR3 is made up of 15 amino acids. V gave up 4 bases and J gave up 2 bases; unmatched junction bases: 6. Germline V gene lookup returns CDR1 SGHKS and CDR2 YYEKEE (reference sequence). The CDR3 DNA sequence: TGTGCCAGCAGCCCAACGGACAGGGGAAACACTGAAGCTTTCTTT. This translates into CASSPTDRGNTEAFF.

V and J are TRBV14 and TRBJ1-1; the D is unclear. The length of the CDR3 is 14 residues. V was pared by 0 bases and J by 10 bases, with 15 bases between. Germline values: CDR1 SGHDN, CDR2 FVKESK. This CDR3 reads CASSQEGGIPRAFF. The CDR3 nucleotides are TGTGCCAGCAGCCAAGAAGGCGGAATCCCTCGAGCTTTCTTT.

CDR3 sequence reads: CATSAEASAYNEQFF. The CDR3 region has the DNA TGTGCCACCAGCGCCGAGGCTTCAGCCTACAATGAGCAGTTCTTC. V and J are TRBV24-1 and TRBJ2-1, with D uncertain. Per the germline V gene, CDR1 is KGHDR and CDR2 is SFDVKD. CDR3 length: 15 amino acids. V lost 7 bases, J lost 2 bases, and 14 bases lay in between.

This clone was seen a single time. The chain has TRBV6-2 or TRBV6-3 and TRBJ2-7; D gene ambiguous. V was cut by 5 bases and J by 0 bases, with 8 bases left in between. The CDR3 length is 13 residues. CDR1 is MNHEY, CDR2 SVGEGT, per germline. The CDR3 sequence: CASSNSLSYEQYF. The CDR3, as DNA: TGTGCCAGCAGTAACAGCCTCTCCTACGAGCAGTACTTC.

The CDR3 loop reads CASSLDRGRVEKLFF. The CDR3 region has the DNA TGTGCCAGTAGTTTGGACAGGGGGCGAGTCGAAAAACTGTTTTTT. This chain links TRBV19 with TRBJ1-4, with 11 bases lining up with TRBD1. CDR1 LNHDA and CDR2 SQIVND come from the germline V gene (reference sequence). This CDR3 is 15 amino acids long. V gave up 5 bases and J gave up 8 bases; unmatched junction bases: 7.

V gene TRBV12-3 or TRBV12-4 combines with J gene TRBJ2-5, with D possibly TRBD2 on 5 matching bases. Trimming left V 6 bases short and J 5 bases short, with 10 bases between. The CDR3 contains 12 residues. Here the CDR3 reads CASSLTGETQYF. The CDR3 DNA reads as TGTGCCAGCAGCCTCACGGGGGAGACCCAGTACTTC.